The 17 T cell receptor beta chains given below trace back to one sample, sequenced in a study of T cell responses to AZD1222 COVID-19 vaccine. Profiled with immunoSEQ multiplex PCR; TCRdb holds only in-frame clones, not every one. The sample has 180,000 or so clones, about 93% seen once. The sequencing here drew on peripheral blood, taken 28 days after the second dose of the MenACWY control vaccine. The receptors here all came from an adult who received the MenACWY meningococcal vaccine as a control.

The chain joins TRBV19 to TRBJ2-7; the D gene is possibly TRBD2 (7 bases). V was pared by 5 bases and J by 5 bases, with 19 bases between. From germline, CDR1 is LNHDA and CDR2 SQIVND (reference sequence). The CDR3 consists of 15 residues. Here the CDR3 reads CASSWGGGIGNEQYF. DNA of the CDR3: TGTGCCAGTAGTTGGGGGGGCGGAATTGGGAACGAGCAGTACTTC.

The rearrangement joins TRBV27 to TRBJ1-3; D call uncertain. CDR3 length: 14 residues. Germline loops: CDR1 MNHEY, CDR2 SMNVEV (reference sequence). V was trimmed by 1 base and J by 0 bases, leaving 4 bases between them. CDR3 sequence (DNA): TGTGCCAGCAGTTTATTTGGCTCTGGAAACACCATATATTTT. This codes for CASSLFGSGNTIYF.

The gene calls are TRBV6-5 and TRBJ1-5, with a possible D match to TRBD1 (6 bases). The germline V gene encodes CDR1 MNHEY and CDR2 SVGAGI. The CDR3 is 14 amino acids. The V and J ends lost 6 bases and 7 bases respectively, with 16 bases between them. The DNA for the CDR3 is TGTGCCAGCAGCCGGGGCAGGGGAGGCCAGCCCCAGCATTTT. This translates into CASSRGRGGQPQHF.

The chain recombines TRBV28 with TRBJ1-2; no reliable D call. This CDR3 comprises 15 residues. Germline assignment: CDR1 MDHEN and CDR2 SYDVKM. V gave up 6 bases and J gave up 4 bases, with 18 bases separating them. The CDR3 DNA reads TGTGCCAGCAGCTCCTCGAGGACCGCCGCCTATGGCTACACCTTC. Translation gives CASSSSRTAAYGYTF.

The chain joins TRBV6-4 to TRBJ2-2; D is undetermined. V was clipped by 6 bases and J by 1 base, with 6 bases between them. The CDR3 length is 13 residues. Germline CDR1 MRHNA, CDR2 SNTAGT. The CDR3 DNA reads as TGTGCCAGCAGGAAGGGGAACACCGGGGAGCTGTTTTTT. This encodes CASRKGNTGELFF.

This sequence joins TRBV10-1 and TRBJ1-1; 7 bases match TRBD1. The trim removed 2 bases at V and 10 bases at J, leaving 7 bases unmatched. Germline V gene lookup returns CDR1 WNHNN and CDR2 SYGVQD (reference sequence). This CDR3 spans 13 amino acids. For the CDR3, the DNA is TGCGCCAGCAGTGAGACGACAGGGATAAGAGCTTTCTTT. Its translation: CASSETTGIRAFF.

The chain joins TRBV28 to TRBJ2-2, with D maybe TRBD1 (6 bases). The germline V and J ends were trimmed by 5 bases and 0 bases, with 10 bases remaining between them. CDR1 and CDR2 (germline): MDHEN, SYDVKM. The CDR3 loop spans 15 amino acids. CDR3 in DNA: TGTGCCAGCAGTCTTGACAGGACGAACACCGGGGAGCTGTTTTTT. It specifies CASSLDRTNTGELFF. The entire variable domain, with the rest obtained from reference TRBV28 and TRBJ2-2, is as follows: DVKVTQSSRYLVKRTGEKVFLECVQDMDHENMFWYRQDPGLGLRLIYFSYDVKMKEKGDIPEGYSVSREKKERFSLILESASTNQTSMYLCASSLDRTNTGELFFGEGSRLTVL.

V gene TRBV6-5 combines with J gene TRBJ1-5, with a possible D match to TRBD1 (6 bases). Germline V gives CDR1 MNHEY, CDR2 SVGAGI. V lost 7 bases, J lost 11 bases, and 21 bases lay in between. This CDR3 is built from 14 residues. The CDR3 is CASTNGGPSSTQHF. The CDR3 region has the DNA TGTGCCAGCACCAACGGGGGGCCCAGCAGTACCCAGCATTTT.

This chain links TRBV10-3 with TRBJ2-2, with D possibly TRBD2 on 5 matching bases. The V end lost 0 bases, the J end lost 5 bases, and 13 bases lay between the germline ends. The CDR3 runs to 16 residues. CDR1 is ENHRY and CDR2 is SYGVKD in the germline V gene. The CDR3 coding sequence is TGTGCCATCAGTGAGTCGAGGGATAGAGGGACCGGGGAGCTGTTTTTT. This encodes CAISESRDRGTGELFF.

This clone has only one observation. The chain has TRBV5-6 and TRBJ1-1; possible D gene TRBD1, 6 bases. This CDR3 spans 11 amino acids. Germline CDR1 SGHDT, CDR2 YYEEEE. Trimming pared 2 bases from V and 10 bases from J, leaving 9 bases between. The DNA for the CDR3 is TGTGCCAGCAGCTTAAGGGGGGGAGCTTTCTTT. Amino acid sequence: CASSLRGGAFF.

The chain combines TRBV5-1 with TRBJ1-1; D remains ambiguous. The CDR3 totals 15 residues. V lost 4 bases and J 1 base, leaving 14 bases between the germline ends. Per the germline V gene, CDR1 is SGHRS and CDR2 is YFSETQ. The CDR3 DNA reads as TGCGCCAGCAGCCTAACCCCGGGATCGAACACTGAAGCTTTCTTT. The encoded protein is CASSLTPGSNTEAFF.

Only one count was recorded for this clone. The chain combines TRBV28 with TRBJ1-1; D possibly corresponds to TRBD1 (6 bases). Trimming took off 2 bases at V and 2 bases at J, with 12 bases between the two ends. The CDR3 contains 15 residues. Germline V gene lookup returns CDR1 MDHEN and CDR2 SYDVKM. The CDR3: CASSLPPGVNTEAFF. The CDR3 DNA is TGTGCCAGCAGTTTACCCCCAGGGGTTAACACTGAAGCTTTCTTT.

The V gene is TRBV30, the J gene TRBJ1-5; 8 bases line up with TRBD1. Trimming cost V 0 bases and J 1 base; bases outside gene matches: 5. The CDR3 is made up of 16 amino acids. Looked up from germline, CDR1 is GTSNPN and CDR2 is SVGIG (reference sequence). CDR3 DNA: TGTGCCTGGAGTGTAGCAGGGGGCAAAAGCAATCAGCCCCAGCATTTT. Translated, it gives CAWSVAGGKSNQPQHF.

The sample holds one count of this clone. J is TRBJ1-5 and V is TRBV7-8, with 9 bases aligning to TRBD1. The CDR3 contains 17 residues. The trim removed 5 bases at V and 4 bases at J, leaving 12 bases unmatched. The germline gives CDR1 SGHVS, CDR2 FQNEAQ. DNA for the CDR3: TGTGCCAGCAGCACCTCCGGGACAGGGCCCTGGAATCAGCCCCAGCATTTT. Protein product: CASSTSGTGPWNQPQHF.

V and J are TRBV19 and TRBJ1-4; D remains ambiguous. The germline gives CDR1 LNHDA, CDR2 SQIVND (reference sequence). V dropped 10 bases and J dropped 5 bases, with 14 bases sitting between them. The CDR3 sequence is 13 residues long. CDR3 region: CATIQEPNEKLFF. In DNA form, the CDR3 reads TGTGCCACTATTCAGGAACCGAATGAAAAACTGTTTTTT.

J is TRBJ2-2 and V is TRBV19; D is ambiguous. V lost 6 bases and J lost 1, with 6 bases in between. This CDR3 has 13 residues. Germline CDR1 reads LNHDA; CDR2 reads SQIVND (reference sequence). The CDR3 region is CASSLVNTGELFF. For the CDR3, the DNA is TGTGCCAGTAGCTTGGTGAACACCGGGGAGCTGTTTTTT. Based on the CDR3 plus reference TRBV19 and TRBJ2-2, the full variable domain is DGGITQSPKYLFRKEGQNVTLSCEQNLNHDAMYWYRQDPGQGLRLIYYSQIVNDFQKGDIAEGYSVSREKKESFPLTVTSAQKNPTAFYLCASSLVNTGELFFGEGSRLTVL.

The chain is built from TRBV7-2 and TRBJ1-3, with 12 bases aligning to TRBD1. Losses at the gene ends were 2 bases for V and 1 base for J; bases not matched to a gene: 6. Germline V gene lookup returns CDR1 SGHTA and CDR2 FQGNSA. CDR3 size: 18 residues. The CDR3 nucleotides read TGTGCCAGCAGCTTATGGTCGGGACAGGGGGCTTCTGGAAACACCATATATTTT. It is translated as CASSLWSGQGASGNTIYF.